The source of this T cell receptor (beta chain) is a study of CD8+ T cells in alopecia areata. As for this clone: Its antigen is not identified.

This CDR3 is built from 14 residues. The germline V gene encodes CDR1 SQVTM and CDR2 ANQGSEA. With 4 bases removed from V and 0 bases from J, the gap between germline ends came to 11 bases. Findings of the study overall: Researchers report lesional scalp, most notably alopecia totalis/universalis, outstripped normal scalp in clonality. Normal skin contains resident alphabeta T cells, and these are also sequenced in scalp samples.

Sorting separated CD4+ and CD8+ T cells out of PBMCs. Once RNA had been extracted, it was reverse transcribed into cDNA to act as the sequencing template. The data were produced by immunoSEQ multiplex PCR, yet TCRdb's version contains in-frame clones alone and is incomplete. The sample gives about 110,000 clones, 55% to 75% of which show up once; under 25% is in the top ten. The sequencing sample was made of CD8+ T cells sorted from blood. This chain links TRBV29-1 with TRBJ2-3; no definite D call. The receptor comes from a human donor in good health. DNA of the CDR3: TGCAGCGTTGGTAATCTCGTTAGCACAGATACGCAGTATTTT. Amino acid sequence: CSVGNLVSTDTQYF.